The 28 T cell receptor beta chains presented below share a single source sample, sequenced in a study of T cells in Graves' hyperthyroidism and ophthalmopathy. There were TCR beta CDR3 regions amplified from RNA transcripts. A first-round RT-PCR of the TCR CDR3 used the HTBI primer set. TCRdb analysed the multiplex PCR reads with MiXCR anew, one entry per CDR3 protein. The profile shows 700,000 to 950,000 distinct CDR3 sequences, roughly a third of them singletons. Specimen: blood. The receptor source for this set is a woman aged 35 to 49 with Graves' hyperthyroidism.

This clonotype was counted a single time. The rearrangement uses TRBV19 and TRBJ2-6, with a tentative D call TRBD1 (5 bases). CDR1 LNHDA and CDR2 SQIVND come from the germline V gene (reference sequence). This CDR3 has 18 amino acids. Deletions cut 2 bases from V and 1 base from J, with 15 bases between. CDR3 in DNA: TGTGCCAGTAGTATAAGGGCCAGGGATAGGTCTGGGGCCAACGTCCTGACTTTC. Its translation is CASSIRARDRSGANVLTF.

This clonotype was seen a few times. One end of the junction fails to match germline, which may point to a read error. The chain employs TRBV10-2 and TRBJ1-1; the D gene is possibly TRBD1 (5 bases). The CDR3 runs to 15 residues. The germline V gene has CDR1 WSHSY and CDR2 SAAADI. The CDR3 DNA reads TGTGCCAGCAGCCAAGATGGGGGGTATAACACTGAAGCTTTCTTT. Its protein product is CASSQDGGYNTEAFF.

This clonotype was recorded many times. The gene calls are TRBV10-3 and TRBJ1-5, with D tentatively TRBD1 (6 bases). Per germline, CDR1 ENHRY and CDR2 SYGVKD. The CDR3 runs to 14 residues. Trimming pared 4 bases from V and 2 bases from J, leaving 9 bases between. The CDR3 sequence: CAISVQGGNQPQHF. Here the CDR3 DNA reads TGTGCCATCAGTGTACAGGGCGGCAATCAGCCCCAGCATTTT.

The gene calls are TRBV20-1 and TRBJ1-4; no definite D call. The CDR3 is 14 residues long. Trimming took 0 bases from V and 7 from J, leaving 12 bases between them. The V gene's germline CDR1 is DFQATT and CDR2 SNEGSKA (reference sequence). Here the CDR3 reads CSARDRPGGEKLFF. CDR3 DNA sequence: TGCAGTGCTAGAGACCGACCCGGAGGTGAAAAACTGTTTTTT.

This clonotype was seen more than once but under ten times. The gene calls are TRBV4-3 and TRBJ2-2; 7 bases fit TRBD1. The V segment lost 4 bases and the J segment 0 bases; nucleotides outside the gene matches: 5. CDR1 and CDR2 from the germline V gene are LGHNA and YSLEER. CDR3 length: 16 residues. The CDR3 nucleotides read TGCGCCAGCAGCCGCACTACAGGGGCGAACACCGGGGAGCTGTTTTTT. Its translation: CASSRTTGANTGELFF.

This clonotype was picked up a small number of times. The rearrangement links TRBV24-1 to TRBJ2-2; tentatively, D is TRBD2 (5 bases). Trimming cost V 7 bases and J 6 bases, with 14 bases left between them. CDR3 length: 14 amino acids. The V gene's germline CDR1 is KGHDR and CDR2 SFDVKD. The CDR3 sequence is CATRAAASAGELFF. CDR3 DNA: TGTGCCACCAGGGCAGCGGCAAGTGCCGGGGAGCTGTTTTTT.

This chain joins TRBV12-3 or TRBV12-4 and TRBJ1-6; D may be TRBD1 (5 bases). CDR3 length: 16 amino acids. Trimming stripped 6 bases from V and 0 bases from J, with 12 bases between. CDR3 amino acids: CASRLYRSSYNSPLHF. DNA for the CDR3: TGTGCCAGCAGGTTATACAGGAGCTCCTATAATTCACCCCTCCACTTT.

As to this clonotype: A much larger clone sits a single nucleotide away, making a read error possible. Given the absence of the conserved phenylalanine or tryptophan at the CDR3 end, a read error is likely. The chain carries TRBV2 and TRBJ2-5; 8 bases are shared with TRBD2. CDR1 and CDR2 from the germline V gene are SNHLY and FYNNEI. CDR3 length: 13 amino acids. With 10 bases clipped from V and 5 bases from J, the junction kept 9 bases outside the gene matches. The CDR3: CATQAGVRETQYL. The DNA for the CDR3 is TGTGCCACCCAAGCGGGAGTCAGGGAGACCCAGTACCTC.

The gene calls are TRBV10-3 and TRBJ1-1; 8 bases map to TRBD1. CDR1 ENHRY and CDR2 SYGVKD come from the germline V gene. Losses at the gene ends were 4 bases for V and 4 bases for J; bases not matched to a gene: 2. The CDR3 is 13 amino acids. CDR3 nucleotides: TGTGCCATCAGTGGACAGGGGTCCACTGAAGCTTTCTTT. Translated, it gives CAISGQGSTEAFF.

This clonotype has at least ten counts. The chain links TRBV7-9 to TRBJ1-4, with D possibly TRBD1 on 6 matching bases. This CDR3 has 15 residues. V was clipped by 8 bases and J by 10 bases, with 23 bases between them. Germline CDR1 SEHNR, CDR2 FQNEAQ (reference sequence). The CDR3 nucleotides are TGTGCCAGCCAGCTAGAGGGGGACCTTGATCGAAAACTGTTTTTT. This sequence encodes CASQLEGDLDRKLFF.

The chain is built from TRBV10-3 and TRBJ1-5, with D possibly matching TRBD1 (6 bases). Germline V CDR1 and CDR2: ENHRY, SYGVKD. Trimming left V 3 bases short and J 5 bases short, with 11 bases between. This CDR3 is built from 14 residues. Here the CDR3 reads CAISEIGGDQPQHF. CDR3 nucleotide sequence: TGTGCCATCAGTGAAATAGGGGGTGATCAGCCCCAGCATTTT.

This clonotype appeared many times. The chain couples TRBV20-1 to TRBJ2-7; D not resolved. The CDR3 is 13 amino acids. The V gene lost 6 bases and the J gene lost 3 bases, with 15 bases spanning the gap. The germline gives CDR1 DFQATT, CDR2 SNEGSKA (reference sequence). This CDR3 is CSAQRHRGYEQYF. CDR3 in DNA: TGCAGTGCCCAGAGACACAGAGGCTACGAGCAGTACTTC.

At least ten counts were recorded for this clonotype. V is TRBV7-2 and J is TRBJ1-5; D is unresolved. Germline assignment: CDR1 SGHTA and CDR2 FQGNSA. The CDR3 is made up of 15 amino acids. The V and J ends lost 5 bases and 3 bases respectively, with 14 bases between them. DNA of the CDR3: TGTGCCAGCAGCCCGAACTGGGAGCTCAATCAGCCCCAGCATTTT. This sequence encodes CASSPNWELNQPQHF.

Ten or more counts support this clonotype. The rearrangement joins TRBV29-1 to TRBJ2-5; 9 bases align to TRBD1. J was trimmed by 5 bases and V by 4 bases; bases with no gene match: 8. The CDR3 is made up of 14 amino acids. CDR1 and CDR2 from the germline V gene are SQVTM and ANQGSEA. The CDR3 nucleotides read TGCAGCGTTGGGGGACAGGGAGGAATTGAGACCCAGTACTTC. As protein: CSVGGQGGIETQYF.

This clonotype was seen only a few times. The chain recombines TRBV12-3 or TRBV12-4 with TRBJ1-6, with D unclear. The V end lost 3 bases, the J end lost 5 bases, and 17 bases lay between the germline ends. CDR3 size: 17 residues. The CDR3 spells CASSFSRGRGHNSPLHF. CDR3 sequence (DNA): TGTGCCAGCAGTTTTTCTCGGGGTCGCGGGCATAATTCACCCCTCCACTTT.

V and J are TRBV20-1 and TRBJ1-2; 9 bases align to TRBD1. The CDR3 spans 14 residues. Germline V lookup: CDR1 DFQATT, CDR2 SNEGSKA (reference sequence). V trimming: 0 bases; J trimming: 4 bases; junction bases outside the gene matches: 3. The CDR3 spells CSARDTGGAYGYTF. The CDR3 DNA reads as TGCAGTGCTAGAGATACAGGGGGCGCCTATGGCTACACCTTC.

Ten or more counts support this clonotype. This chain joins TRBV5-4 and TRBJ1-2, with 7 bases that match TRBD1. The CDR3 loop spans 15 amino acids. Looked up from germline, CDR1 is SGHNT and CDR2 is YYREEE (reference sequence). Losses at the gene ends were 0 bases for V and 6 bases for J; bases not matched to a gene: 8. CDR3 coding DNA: TGTGCCAGCAGCTTGGCGGCAGGGGGATCGGATGGCTACACCTTC. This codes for CASSLAAGGSDGYTF.

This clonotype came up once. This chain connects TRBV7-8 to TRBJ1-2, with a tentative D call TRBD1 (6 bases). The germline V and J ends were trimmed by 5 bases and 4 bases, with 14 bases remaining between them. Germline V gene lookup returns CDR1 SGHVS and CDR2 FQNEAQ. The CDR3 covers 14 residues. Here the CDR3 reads CASSRTGTSYGYTF. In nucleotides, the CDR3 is TGTGCCAGCAGCCGGACCGGGACAAGCTATGGCTACACCTTC.

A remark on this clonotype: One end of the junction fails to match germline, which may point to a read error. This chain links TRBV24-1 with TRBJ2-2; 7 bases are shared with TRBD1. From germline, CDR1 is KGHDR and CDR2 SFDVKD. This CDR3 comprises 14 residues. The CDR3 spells CATFGTANTGELFF. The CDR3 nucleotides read TGTGCCACCTTCGGGACAGCGAACACCGGAGAGCTGTTTTTT.

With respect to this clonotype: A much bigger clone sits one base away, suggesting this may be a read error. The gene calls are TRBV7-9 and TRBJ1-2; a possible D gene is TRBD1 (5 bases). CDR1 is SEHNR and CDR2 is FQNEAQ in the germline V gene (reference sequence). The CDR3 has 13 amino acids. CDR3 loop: CASMMMGTYGCTF. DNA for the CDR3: TGTGCCAGCATGATGATGGGGACTTATGGCTGCACCTTC.

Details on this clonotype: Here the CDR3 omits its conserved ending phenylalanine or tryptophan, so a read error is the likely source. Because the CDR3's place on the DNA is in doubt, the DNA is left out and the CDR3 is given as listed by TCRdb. The CDR3 loop is CATSLRDRAS. The chain uses TRBV15 and TRBJ1-3; no check of the table's D call, TRBD1, against the DNA was made. The CDR3 is 10 residues long, counting both termini. Germline values: CDR1 LNHNV, CDR2 YYDKDF (reference sequence).

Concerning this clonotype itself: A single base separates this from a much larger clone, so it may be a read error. As DNA, the CDR3 is TGTGCCAGCAGAGAGAAGGGACGATACAATTCACCCCTCCACTTT. It encodes CASREKGRYNSPLHF. This rearrangement joins TRBV6-1 to TRBJ1-6, with D possibly being TRBD1 (5 bases). Germline CDR1 and CDR2: MNHNS and SASEGT. V lost 6 bases and J 7 bases, leaving 16 bases between the germline ends. The CDR3 spans 15 residues.

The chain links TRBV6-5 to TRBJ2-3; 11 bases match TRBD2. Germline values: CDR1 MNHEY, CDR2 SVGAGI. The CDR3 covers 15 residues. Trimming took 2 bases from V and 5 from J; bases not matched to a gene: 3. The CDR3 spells CASSYTSGSLDTQYF. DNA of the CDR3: TGTGCCAGCAGTTACACTAGCGGGAGCTTAGATACGCAGTATTTT.

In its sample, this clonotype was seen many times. CDR3 nucleotides: TGTGCCAGCATGGTAACCAGACAGGACACTGAAGCTTTCTTT. Residues: CASMVTRQDTEAFF. The rearrangement joins TRBV12-3 or TRBV12-4 to TRBJ1-1; a possible D gene is TRBD1 (6 bases). The CDR3 has 14 amino acids. V gave up 7 bases and J gave up 3 bases, with 15 bases separating them.

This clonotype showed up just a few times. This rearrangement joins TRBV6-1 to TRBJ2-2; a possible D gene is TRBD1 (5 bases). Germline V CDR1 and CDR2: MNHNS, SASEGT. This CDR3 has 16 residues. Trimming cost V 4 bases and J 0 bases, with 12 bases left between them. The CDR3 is CASSALRTPNTGELFF. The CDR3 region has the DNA TGTGCCAGCAGTGCGCTACGGACACCGAACACCGGGGAGCTGTTTTTT.

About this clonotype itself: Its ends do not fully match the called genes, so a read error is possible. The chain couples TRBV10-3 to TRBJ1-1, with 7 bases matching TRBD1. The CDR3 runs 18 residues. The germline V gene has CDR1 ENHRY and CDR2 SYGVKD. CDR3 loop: CASSYSLVLSDRRTEAFF. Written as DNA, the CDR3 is TGTGCCAGCAGTTACTCGCTCGTATTGTCGGACAGGAGAACTGAAGCTTTCTTT.

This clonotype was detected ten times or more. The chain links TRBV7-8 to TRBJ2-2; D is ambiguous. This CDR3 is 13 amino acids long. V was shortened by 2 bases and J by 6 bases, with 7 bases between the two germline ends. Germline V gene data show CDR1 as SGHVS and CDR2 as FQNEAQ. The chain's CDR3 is CASSLWAAGELFF. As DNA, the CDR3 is TGTGCCAGCAGCTTATGGGCCGCCGGGGAGCTGTTTTTT.

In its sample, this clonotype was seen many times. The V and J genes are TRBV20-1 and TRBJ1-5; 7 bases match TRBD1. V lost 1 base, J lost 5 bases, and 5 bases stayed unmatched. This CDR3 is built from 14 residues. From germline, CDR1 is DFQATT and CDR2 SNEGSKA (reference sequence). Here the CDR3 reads CSARGTGEYQPQHF. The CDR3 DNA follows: TGCAGTGCTAGAGGCACAGGGGAGTATCAGCCCCAGCATTTT.